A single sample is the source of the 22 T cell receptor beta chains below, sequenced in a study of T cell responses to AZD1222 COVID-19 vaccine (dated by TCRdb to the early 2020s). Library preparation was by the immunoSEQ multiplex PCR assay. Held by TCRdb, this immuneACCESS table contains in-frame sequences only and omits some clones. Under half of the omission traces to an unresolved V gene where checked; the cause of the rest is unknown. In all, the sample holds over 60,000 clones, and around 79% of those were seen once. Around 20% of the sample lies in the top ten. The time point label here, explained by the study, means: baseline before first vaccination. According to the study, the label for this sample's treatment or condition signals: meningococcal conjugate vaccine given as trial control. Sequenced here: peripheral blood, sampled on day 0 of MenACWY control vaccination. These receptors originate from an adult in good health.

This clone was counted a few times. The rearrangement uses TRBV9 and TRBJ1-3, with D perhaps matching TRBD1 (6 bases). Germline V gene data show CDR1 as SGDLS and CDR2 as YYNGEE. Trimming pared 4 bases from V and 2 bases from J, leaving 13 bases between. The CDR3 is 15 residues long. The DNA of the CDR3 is TGTGCCAGCAGCCCATCCCAGGGGACTGGAAACACCATATATTTT. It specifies CASSPSQGTGNTIYF.

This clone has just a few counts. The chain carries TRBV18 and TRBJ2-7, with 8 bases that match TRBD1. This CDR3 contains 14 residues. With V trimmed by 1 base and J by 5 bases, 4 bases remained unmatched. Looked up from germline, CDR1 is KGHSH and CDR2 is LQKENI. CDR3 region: CASSPRDRTDEQYF. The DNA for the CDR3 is TGTGCCAGCTCACCACGGGACAGGACCGACGAGCAGTACTTC.

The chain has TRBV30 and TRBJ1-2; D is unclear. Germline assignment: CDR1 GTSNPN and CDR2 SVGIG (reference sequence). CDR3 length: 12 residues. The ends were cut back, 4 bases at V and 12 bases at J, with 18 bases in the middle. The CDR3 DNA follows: TGTGCCTGGATAGTCGGCCCACCCTTCCACACCTTC. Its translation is CAWIVGPPFHTF. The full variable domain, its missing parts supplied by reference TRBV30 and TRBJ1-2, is SQTIHQWPATLVQPVGSPLSLECTVEGTSNPNLYWYRQAAGRGLQLLFYSVGIGQISSEVPQNLSASRPQDRQFILSSKKLLLSDSGFYLCAWIVGPPFHTFGSGTRLTVV.

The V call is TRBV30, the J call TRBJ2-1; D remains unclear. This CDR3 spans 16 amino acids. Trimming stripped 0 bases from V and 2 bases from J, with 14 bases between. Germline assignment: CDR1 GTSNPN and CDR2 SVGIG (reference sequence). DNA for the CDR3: TGTGCCTGGAGTGTTGCCGCAGGAACTCCCTACAATGAGCAGTTCTTC. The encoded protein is CAWSVAAGTPYNEQFF.

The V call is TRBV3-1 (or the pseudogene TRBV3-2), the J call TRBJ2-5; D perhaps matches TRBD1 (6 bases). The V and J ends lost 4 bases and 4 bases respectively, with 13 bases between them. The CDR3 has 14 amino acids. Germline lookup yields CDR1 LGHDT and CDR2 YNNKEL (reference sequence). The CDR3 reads CASSRDIKVETQYF. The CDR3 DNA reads TGTGCCAGCAGCCGGGACATAAAGGTAGAGACCCAGTACTTC.

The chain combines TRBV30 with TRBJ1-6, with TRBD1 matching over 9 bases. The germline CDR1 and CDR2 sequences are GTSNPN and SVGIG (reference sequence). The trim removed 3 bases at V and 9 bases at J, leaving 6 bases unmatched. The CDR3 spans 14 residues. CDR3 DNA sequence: TGTGCCTGGAGGGCCGGGACAGGGAGTTCACCCCTCCACTTT. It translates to CAWRAGTGSSPLHF.

The CDR3 DNA is TGTGCCAGCAGCCATTCATCCTACGAGCAGTACTTC. This translates into CASSHSSYEQYF. The rearrangement joins TRBV11-2 to TRBJ2-7; no clear D. This CDR3 contains 12 residues. With 5 bases removed from V and 1 base from J, the gap between germline ends came to 6 bases. CDR1 and CDR2 (germline): SGHAT, FQNNGV.

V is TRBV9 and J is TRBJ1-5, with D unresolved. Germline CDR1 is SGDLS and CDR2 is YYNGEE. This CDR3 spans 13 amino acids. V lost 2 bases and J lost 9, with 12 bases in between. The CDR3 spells CASSVSSESPQHF. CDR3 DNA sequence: TGTGCCAGCAGCGTCTCGTCCGAATCGCCCCAGCATTTT.

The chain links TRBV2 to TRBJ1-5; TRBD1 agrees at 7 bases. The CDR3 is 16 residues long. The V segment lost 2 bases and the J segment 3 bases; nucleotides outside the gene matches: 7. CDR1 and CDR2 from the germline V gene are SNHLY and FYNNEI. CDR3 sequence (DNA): TGTGCCAGCAGTGAATGGCCCAGGGGGTTCAATCAGCCCCAGCATTTT. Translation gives CASSEWPRGFNQPQHF.

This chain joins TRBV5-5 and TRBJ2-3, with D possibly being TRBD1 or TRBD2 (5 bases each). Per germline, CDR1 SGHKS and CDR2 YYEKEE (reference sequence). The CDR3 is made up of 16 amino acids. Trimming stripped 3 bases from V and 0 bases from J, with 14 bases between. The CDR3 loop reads CASSSWDQRSTDTQYF. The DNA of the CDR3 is TGTGCCAGCAGCTCCTGGGACCAACGGAGCACAGATACGCAGTATTTT.

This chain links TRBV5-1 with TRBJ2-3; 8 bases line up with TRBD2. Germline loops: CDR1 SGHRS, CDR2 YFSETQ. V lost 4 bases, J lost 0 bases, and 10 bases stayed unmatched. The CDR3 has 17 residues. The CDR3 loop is CASSLDPAGGSTDTQYF. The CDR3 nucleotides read TGCGCCAGCAGCCTTGATCCTGCGGGAGGTAGCACAGATACGCAGTATTTT.

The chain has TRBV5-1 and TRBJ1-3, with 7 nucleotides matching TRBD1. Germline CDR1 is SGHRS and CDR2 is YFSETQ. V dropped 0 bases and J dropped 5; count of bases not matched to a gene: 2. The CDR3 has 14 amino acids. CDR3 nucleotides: TGCGCCAGCAGCTTGGAAGGGGGCCGAAACACCATATATTTT. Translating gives CASSLEGGRNTIYF.

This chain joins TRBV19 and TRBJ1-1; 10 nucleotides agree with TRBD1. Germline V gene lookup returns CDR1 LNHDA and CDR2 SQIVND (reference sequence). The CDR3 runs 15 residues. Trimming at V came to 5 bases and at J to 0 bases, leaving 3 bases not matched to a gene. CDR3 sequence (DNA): TGTGCCAGTAGTCGACAGGGGGCAATGAACACTGAAGCTTTCTTT. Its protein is CASSRQGAMNTEAFF.

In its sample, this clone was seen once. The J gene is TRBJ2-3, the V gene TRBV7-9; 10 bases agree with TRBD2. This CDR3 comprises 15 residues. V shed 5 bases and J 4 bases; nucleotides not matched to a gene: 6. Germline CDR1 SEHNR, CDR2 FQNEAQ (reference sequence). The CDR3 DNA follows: TGTGCCAGCAGCCATCTAGCGGGAGACGCAGATACGCAGTATTTT. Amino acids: CASSHLAGDADTQYF.

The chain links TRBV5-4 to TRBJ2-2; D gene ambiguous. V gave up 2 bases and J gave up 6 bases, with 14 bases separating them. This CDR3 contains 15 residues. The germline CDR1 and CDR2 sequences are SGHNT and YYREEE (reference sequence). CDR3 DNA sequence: TGTGCCAGCAGCTTCGGAGCGAAATTGGCCGGGGAGCTGTTTTTT. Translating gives CASSFGAKLAGELFF.

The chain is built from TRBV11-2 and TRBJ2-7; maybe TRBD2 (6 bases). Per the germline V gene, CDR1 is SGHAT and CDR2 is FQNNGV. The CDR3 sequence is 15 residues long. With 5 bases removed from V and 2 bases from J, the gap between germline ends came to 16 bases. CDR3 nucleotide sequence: TGTGCCAGCAGCCCCCGCGATAGCGGCACCTACGAGCAGTACTTC. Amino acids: CASSPRDSGTYEQYF.

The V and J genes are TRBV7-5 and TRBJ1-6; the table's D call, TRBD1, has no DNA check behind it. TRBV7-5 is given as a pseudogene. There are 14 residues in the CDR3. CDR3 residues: CARSLQGTNSPLHF. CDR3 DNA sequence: TGTGCCAGAAGCTTACAGGGAACCAATTCACCCCTCCACTTT.

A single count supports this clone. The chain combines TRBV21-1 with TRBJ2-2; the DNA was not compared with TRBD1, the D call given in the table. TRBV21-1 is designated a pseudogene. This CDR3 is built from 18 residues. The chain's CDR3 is CASSLGDVGTGDTGELFF. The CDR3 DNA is TGTGCCAGCAGCTTAGGGGATGTTGGGACAGGGGATACCGGGGAGCTGTTTTTT.

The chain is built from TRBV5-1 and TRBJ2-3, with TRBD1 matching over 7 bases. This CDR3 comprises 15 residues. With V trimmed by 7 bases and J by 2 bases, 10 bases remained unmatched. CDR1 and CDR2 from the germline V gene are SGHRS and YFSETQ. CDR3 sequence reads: CASARQGSATDTQYF. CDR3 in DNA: TGCGCCAGCGCCAGACAGGGATCCGCCACAGATACGCAGTATTTT.

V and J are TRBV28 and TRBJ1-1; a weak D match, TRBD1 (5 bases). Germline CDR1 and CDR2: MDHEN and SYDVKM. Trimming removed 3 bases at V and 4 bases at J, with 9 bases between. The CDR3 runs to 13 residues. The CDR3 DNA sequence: TGTGCCAGCAGTTTTCTGAGGGGCACTGAAGCTTTCTTT. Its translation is CASSFLRGTEAFF.

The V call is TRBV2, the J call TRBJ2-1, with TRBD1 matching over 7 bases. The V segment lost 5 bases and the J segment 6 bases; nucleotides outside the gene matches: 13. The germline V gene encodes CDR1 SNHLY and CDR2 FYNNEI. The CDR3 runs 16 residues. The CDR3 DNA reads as TGTGCCAGCAGTCCCAGGGGGTCCTTCGGTGCCAATGAGCAGTTCTTC. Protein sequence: CASSPRGSFGANEQFF.

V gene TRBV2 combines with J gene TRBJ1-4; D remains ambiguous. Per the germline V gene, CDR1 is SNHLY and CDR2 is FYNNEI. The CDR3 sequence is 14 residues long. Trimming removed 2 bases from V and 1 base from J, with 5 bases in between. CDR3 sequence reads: CASSEYKTNEKLFF. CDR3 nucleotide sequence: TGTGCCAGCAGTGAATACAAAACTAATGAAAAACTGTTTTTT. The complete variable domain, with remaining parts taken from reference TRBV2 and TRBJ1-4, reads EPEVTQTPSHQVTQMGQEVILRCVPISNHLYFYWYRQILGQKVEFLVSFYNNEISEKSEIFDDQFSVERPDGSNFTLKIRSTKLEDSAMYFCASSEYKTNEKLFFGSGTQLSVL.